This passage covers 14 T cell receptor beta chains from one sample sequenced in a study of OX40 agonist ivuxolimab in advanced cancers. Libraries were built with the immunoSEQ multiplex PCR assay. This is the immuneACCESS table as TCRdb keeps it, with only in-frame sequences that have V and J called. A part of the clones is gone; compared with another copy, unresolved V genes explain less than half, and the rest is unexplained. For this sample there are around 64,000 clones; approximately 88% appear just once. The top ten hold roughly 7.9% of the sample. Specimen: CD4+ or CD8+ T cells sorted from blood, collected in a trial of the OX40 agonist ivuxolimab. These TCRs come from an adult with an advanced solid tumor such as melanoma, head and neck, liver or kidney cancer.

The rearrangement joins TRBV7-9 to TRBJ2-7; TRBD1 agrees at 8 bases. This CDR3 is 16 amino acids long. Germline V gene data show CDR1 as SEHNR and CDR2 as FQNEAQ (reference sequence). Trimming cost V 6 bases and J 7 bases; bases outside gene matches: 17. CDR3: CASSRPPGTGTHEQYF. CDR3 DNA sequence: TGTGCCAGCAGTCGGCCCCCCGGGACAGGAACGCATGAGCAGTACTTC. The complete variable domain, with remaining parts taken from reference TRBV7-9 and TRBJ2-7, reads DTGVSQNPRHKITKRGQNVTFRCDPISEHNRLYWYRQTLGQGPEFLTYFQNEAQLEKSRLLSDRFSAERPKGSFSTLEIQRTEQGDSAMYLCASSRPPGTGTHEQYFGPGTRLTVT.

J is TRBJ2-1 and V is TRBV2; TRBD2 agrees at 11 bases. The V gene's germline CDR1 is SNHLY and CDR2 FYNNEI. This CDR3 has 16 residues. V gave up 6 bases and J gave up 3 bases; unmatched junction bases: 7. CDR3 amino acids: CASSDTSGGHYNEQFF. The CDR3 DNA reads TGTGCCAGCAGCGATACTAGCGGGGGCCACTACAATGAGCAGTTCTTC.

The CDR3 loop is CASSFIGEQYF. As DNA, the CDR3 is TGTGCCAGCAGCTTTATCGGGGAGCAGTACTTC. The genes are TRBV5-6 and TRBJ2-7, with D unclear. This CDR3 has 11 residues. The germline CDR1 and CDR2 sequences are SGHDT and YYEEEE. V was trimmed by 2 bases and J by 7 bases, leaving 7 bases between them.

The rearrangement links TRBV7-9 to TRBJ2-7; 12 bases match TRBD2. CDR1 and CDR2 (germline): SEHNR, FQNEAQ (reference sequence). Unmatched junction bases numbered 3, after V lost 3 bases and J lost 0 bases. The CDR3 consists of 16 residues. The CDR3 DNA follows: TGTGCCAGCAGCTTCGGACTAGCGGGGAGCTCCTACGAGCAGTACTTC. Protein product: CASSFGLAGSSYEQYF.

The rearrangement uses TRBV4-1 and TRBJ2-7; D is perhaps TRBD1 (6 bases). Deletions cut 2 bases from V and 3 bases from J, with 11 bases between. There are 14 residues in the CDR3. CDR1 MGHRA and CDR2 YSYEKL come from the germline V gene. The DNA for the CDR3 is TGCGCCAGCAGCCAAACGGCAGGGGACTACGAGCAGTACTTC. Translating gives CASSQTAGDYEQYF.

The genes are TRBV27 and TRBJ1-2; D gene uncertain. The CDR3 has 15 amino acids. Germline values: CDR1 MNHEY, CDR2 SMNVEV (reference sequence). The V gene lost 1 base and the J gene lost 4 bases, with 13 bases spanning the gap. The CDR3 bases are TGTGCCAGCAGTTTATACGGTGGCGGAGCCTATGGCTACACCTTC. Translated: CASSLYGGGAYGYTF.

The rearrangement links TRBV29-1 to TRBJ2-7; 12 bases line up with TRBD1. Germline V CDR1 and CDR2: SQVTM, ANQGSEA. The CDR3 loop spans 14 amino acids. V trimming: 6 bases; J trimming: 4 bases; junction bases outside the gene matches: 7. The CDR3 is CSVGQGAGDYEQYF. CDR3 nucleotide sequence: TGCAGCGTGGGACAGGGGGCGGGCGATTACGAGCAGTACTTC.

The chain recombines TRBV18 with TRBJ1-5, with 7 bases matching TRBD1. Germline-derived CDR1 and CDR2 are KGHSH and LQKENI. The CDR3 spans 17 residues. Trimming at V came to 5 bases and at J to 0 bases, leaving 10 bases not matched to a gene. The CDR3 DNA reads TGTGCCAGCTCAGGGGACAGCCTATCCGATAGCAATCAGCCCCAGCATTTT. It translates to CASSGDSLSDSNQPQHF.

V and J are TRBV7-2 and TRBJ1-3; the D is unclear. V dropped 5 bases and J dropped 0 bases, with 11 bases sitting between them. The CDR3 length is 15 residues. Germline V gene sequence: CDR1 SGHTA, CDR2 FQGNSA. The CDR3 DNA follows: TGTGCCAGCAGCCGAGGATGGAGCTCTGGAAACACCATATATTTT. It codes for CASSRGWSSGNTIYF.

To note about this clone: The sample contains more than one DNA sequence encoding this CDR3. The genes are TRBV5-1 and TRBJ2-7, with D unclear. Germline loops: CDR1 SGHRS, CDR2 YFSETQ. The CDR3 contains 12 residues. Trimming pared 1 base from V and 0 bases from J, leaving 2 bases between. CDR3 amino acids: CASSLPSYEQYF. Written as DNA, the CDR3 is TGCGCCAGCAGCTTGCCCTCCTACGAGCAGTACTTC.

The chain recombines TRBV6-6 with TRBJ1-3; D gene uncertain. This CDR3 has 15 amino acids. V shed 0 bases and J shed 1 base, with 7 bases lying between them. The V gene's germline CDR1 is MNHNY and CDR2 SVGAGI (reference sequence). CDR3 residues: CASSYSMQSGNTIYF. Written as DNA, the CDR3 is TGTGCCAGCAGTTACTCGATGCAGTCTGGAAACACCATATATTTT.

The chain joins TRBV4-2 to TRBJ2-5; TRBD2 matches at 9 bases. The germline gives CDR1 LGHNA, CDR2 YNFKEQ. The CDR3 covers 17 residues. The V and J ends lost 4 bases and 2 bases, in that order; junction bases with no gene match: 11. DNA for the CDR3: TGTGCCAGCAGCCGAAACGGGGATAGCGGGGGACAAGAGACCCAGTACTTC. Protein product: CASSRNGDSGGQETQYF.

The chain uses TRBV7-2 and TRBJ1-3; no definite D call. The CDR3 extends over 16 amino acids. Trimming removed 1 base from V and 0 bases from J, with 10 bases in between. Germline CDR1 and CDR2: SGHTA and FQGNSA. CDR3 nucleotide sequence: TGTGCCAGCAGCTTAGAACAGCCTAGCTCTGGAAACACCATATATTTT. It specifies CASSLEQPSSGNTIYF.

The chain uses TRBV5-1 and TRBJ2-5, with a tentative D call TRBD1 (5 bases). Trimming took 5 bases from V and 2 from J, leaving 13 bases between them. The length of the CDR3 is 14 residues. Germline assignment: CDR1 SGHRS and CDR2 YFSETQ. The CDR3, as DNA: TGCGCCAGCAGACAGGCTATATTACAAGAGACCCAGTACTTC. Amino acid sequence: CASRQAILQETQYF.